A single sample gave rise to the 10 T cell receptor beta chains below, sequenced in a study of T cell responses to AZD1222 COVID-19 vaccine. Profiled with immunoSEQ multiplex PCR; TCRdb holds only in-frame clones, not every one. The sample carries 250,000 to 300,000 clones, 90% to 95% recorded once. Specimen: peripheral blood, collected 28 days after the second AZD1222 dose. Receptors were obtained from an adult who received the AZD1222 COVID-19 vaccine.

The V gene is TRBV28, the J gene TRBJ1-6; D unresolved. This CDR3 has 12 amino acids. Trimming took off 3 bases at V and 13 bases at J, with 10 bases between the two ends. Germline lookup yields CDR1 MDHEN and CDR2 SYDVKM. In DNA form, the CDR3 reads TGTGCCAGCAGTTTGCCAGGTGTCCCCCTCCACTTT. Amino acids: CASSLPGVPLHF.

The chain combines TRBV29-1 with TRBJ2-1; 11 positions agree with TRBD2. The length of the CDR3 is 16 residues. Germline V gene data show CDR1 as SQVTM and CDR2 as ANQGSEA. V trimming: 0 bases; J trimming: 0 bases; junction bases outside the gene matches: 1. In DNA, the CDR3 is TGCAGCGTTGAAGATGGACTAGCGGGCTCCTACAATGAGCAGTTCTTC. Its translation: CSVEDGLAGSYNEQFF.

V and J are TRBV3-1 (or the pseudogene TRBV3-2) and TRBJ1-2, with unresolved D. CDR3 length equals 12 residues. The germline V gene encodes CDR1 LGHDT and CDR2 YNNKEL (reference sequence). The germline V and J ends were trimmed by 7 bases and 3 bases, with 9 bases remaining between them. CDR3 sequence (DNA): TGTGCCAGCATGAGACAAGACTATGGCTACACCTTC. Translated, it gives CASMRQDYGYTF.

Only one count was recorded for this clone. The V gene is TRBV4-3, the J gene TRBJ1-1; the D gene is possibly TRBD1 (6 bases). Germline loops: CDR1 LGHNA, CDR2 YSLEER. The V gene lost 0 bases and the J gene lost 1 base, with 9 bases spanning the gap. CDR3 size: 15 residues. The CDR3 nucleotides are TGCGCCAGCAGCCAAGATCAGGGGAGGAACACTGAAGCTTTCTTT. Protein product: CASSQDQGRNTEAFF.

This clone was detected only a few times. This rearrangement joins TRBV3-1 (or the pseudogene TRBV3-2) to TRBJ2-2; D is perhaps TRBD1 (6 bases). CDR1 and CDR2 (germline): LGHDT, YNNKEL (reference sequence). There are 14 residues in the CDR3. V was trimmed by 2 bases and J by 6 bases, leaving 10 bases between them. CDR3 amino acids: CASSQTGLPGELFF. CDR3 nucleotides: TGTGCCAGCAGCCAAACAGGGCTCCCCGGGGAGCTGTTTTTT.

V is TRBV19 and J is TRBJ2-1; a weak D match, TRBD1 (5 bases). Germline lookup yields CDR1 LNHDA and CDR2 SQIVND (reference sequence). The CDR3 is 12 amino acids. V shed 8 bases and J shed 7 bases, with 12 bases lying between them. The CDR3 spells CASWAGNNEQFF. DNA of the CDR3: TGTGCCAGTTGGGCAGGGAATAATGAGCAGTTCTTC.

The chain carries TRBV6-2 or TRBV6-3 and TRBJ2-7; 7 nucleotides line up with TRBD1. The germline V gene has CDR1 MNHEY and CDR2 SVGEGT. The V gene end was trimmed by 0 bases and the J gene end by 2 bases; junction bases not matched to a gene: 10. The CDR3 runs to 17 residues. The CDR3 DNA reads TGTGCCAGCAGTTACTCCACGAGGGGGCAAAAGGCCTACGAGCAGTACTTC. This gives the protein CASSYSTRGQKAYEQYF.

The chain couples TRBV28 to TRBJ2-2; possible D gene TRBD1, 6 bases. The CDR3 contains 15 residues. Germline V lookup: CDR1 MDHEN, CDR2 SYDVKM. Trimming stripped 2 bases from V and 2 bases from J, with 9 bases between. The chain's CDR3 is CASSLAGANTGELFF. Written as DNA, the CDR3 is TGTGCCAGCAGTTTAGCAGGGGCCAACACCGGGGAGCTGTTTTTT.

This clone was counted a few times. This chain connects TRBV14 to TRBJ2-7; tentative D call: TRBD1 (6 bases). There are 14 residues in the CDR3. In germline, CDR1 is SGHDN, CDR2 FVKESK. Deletions cut 4 bases from V and 2 bases from J, with 12 bases between. The CDR3 loop is CASSLLQGTYEQYF. CDR3 DNA sequence: TGTGCCAGCAGCCTTTTACAGGGCACCTACGAGCAGTACTTC.

This chain links TRBV7-9 with TRBJ1-2; D gene unclear. The CDR3 covers 13 residues. The germline V gene has CDR1 SEHNR and CDR2 FQNEAQ (reference sequence). Deletions cut 1 base from V and 7 bases from J, with 10 bases between. This chain's CDR3 is CASSLGPGSGYTF. CDR3 coding DNA: TGTGCCAGCAGCTTAGGTCCGGGGTCTGGCTACACCTTC.